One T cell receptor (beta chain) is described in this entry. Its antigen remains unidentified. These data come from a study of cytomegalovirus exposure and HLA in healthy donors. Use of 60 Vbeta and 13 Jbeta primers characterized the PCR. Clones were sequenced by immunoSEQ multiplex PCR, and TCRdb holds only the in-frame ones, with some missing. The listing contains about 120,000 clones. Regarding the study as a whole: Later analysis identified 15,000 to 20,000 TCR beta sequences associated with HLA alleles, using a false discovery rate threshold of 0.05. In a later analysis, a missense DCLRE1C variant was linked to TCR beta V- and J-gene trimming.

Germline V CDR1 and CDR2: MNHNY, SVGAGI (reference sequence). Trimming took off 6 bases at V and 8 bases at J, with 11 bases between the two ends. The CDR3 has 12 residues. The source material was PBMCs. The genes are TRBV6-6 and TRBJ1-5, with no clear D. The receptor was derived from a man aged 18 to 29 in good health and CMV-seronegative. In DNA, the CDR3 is TGTGCCAGCAGCCGTCTCTATGAGCCCCAGCATTTT. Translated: CASSRLYEPQHF.